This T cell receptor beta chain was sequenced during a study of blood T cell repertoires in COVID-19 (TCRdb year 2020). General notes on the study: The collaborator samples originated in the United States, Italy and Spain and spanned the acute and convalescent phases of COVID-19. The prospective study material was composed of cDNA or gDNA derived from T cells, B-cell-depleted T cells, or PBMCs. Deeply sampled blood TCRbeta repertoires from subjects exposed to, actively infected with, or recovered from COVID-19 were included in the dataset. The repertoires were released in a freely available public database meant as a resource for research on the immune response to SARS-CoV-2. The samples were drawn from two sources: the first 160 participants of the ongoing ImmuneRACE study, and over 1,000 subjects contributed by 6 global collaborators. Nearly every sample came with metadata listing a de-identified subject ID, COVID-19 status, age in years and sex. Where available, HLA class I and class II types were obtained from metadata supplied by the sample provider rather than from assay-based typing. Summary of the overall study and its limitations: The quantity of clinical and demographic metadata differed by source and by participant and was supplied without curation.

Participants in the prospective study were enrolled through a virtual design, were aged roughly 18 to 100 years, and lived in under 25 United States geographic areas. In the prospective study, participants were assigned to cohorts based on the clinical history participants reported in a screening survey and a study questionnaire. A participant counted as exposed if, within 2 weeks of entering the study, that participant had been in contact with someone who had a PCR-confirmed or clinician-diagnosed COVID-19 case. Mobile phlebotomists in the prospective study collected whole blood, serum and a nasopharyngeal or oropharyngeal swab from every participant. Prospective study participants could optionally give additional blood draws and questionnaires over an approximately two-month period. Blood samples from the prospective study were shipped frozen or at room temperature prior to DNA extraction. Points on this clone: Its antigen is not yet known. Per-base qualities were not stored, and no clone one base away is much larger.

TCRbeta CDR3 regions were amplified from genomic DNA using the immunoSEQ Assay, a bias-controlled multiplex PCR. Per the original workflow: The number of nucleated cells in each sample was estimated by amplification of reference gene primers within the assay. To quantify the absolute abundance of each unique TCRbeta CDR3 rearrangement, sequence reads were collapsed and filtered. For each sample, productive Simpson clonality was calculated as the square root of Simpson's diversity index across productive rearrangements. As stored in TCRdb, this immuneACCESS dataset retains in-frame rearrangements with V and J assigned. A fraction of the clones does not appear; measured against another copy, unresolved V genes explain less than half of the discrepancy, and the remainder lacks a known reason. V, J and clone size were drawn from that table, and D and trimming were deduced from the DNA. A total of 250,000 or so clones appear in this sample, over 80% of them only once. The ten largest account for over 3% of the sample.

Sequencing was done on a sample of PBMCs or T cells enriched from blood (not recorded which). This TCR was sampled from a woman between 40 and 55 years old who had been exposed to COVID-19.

At the DNA level, the sequence is TGTGCCAGCAGCTCCTTCGGGTTTGGGACTGAAGCTTTCTTT. It translates to CASSSFGFGTEAFF. Recombination linked TRBV5-5 to TRBJ1-1, with no confidently assigned D gene. CDR1 and CDR2 are drawn from the germline V gene (reference sequence): SGHKS, YYEKEE. Spanning cysteine to phenylalanine, the CDR3 consists of 14 amino acids. Only CDR3 DNA is held: 42 bases, read in frame from base 1. Cut back by 3 bases and 5 bases, the V and J ends lie 14 bases apart.